Each of the 9 T cell receptor beta chains below was sequenced from the same sample in a study of CD8+CD57+ T cells in acquired aplastic anemia. Template material for TCR beta VDJ and CDR3 profiling consisted of genomic DNA. TCRdb re-called the reads through MiXCR, storing one row per CDR3 protein. This table holds about 40,000 distinct CDR3 sequences, approximately 57% found once. Flow cytometry had shown expanded CD8+CD57+ cells in the patients chosen for sequencing. The sample comprised sorted CD4+, CD8+, or CD8+CD57+ T cells (not recorded which) from PBMCs. The receptor set was obtained from a human donor with aplastic anemia.

The V and J genes are TRBV7-2 and TRBJ1-2; D ambiguous. V was trimmed by 4 bases and J by 5 bases, leaving 5 bases between them. The CDR3 is 11 residues long. Germline CDR1 and CDR2: SGHTA and FQGNSA. CDR3 amino acids: CASSSLYGYTF. The CDR3, as DNA: TGTGCCAGCAGCTCTTTATATGGCTACACCTTC.

V usage is TRBV19 and J usage is TRBJ2-7, with 7 bases fitting TRBD1. The CDR3 extends over 12 amino acids. The V and J ends lost 4 bases and 3 bases, in that order; junction bases with no gene match: 0. In germline, CDR1 is LNHDA, CDR2 SQIVND (reference sequence). CDR3 in amino acids: CASSTGGYEQYF. The CDR3 region has the DNA TGTGCCAGTAGTACAGGGGGCTACGAGCAGTACTTC.

This clonotype was counted between two and nine times. This chain's CDR3 is CASSQTGAQLETQYF. In DNA, the CDR3 is TGTGCCAGCAGCCAAACAGGGGCCCAGCTGGAGACCCAGTACTTC. The chain has TRBV2 and TRBJ2-5; 7 positions agree with TRBD1. The CDR3 has 15 amino acids. J lost 5 bases, V lost 6 bases, and 12 bases had no gene match. Germline lookup yields CDR1 SNHLY and CDR2 FYNNEI.

The rearrangement joins TRBV18 to TRBJ1-2; weak D call: TRBD1 (6 bases). The length of the CDR3 is 14 residues. CDR1 KGHSH and CDR2 LQKENI come from the germline V gene. Trimming cost V 2 bases and J 4 bases, with 11 bases left between them. CDR3 DNA sequence: TGTGCCAGCTCACCATACAGGGAGGGCTATGGCTACACCTTC. Its translation is CASSPYREGYGYTF.

This clonotype was observed once. This rearrangement joins TRBV15 to TRBJ2-3; 7 nucleotides line up with TRBD2. V shed 1 base, J shed 4 bases, and the junction held 5 bases outside the gene matches. The CDR3 runs to 15 residues. Germline-derived CDR1 and CDR2 are LNHNV and YYDKDF (reference sequence). The CDR3 protein is CATSRGAGESDTQYF. The CDR3 nucleotides are TGTGCCACCAGCAGAGGGGCGGGGGAGTCAGATACGCAGTATTTT.

The genes are TRBV19 and TRBJ1-2; D unclear. Germline CDR1 reads LNHDA; CDR2 reads SQIVND (reference sequence). This CDR3 region has 14 residues. Trimming took 3 bases from V and 0 from J, leaving 8 bases between them. Written as DNA, the CDR3 is TGTGCCAGTAGTATCGGGCTTTCTAACTATGGCTACACCTTC. This translates into CASSIGLSNYGYTF.

There are a few counts of this clonotype. The chain carries TRBV2 and TRBJ2-5; 14 nucleotides align to TRBD2. The CDR3 totals 14 residues. V lost 4 bases to trimming and J lost 7 bases; unmatched junction nucleotides: 2. Germline V gene sequence: CDR1 SNHLY, CDR2 FYNNEI. CDR3 sequence: CASSGGLAGGTQYF. The CDR3 DNA sequence: TGTGCCAGCAGTGGTGGACTAGCGGGGGGGACCCAGTACTTC. Full variable domain (missing parts from reference TRBV2 and TRBJ2-5): EPEVTQTPSHQVTQMGQEVILRCVPISNHLYFYWYRQILGQKVEFLVSFYNNEISEKSEIFDDQFSVERPDGSNFTLKIRSTKLEDSAMYFCASSGGLAGGTQYFGPGTRLLVL.

This chain connects TRBV7-8 to TRBJ1-4; weak D call: TRBD1 (5 bases). V lost 4 bases, J lost 3 bases, and 12 bases lay in between. CDR1 SGHVS and CDR2 FQNEAQ come from the germline V gene. This CDR3 contains 15 residues. In DNA, the CDR3 is TGTGCCAGCAGCTCAGGGCTGGGGGCTAATGAAAAACTGTTTTTT. Translated: CASSSGLGANEKLFF.

The V gene is TRBV24-1, the J gene TRBJ2-1; D remains unclear. V was cut by 5 bases and J by 1 base, with 11 bases left in between. The length of the CDR3 is 15 residues. The V gene's germline CDR1 is KGHDR and CDR2 SFDVKD. CDR3 DNA: TGTGCCACCAGTGGCCCGGGTGGATCCTACAATGAGCAGTTCTTC. Translating gives CATSGPGGSYNEQFF.